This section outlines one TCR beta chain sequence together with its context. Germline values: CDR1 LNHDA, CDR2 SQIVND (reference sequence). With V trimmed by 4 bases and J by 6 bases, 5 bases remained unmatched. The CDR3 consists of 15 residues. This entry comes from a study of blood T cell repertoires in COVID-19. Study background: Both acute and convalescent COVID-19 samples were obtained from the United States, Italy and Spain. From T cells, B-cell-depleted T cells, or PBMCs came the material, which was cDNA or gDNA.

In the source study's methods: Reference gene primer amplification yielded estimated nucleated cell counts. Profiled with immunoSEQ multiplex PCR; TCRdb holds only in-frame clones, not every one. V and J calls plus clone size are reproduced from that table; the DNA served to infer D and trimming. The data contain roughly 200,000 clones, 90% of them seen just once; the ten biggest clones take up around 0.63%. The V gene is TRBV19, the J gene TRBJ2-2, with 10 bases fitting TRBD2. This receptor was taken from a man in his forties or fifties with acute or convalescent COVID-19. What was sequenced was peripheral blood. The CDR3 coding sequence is TGTGCCAGTAGTAGTAGCGGGGGGAGCGCCGGGGAGCTGTTTTTT. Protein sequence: CASSSSGGSAGELFF.